Below are 8 T cell receptor beta chains sequenced from a single sample in a study of control samples from healthy donors and cancer patients. Method: immunoSEQ multiplex PCR; TCRdb's copy keeps in-frame clones and lacks some. This table holds tens of thousands of clones, around 90% found once. Input material: PBMCs. All receptors derive from a man aged 60 to 69 with colorectal cancer.

V is TRBV15 and J is TRBJ2-2, with no clear D. Germline V lookup: CDR1 LNHNV, CDR2 YYDKDF (reference sequence). This CDR3 has 13 residues. Trimming stripped 1 base from V and 7 bases from J, with 7 bases between. This CDR3 reads CATSRVPSGELFF. DNA of the CDR3: TGTGCCACCAGCAGAGTCCCTAGCGGGGAGCTGTTTTTT.

This clone is a singleton in its sample. The chain links TRBV2 to TRBJ1-1; D remains ambiguous. Germline V gene lookup returns CDR1 SNHLY and CDR2 FYNNEI. This CDR3 comprises 14 residues. V shed 7 bases and J shed 3 bases, with 15 bases lying between them. CDR3 in amino acids: CASKREPLDTEAFF. The CDR3 DNA follows: TGTGCCAGCAAAAGGGAACCCCTGGACACTGAAGCTTTCTTT.

The chain employs TRBV28 and TRBJ2-7, with a weak D call TRBD2 (5 bases). This CDR3 region has 11 residues. CDR1 and CDR2 from the germline V gene are MDHEN and SYDVKM. Trimming removed 10 bases at V and 6 bases at J, with 13 bases between. The CDR3 DNA is TGTGCCACTAGCCAACCCCCCGAGCAGTACTTC. It specifies CATSQPPEQYF.

This chain connects TRBV20-1 to TRBJ1-1; D perhaps matches TRBD1 (6 bases). Germline V gene sequence: CDR1 DFQATT, CDR2 SNEGSKA (reference sequence). The CDR3 sequence is 14 residues long. V was shortened by 3 bases and J by 11 bases, with 22 bases between the two germline ends. CDR3 coding DNA: TGCAGTGCTAGTTACATGACAGGTGGCGCACGGGCTTTCTTT. This translates into CSASYMTGGARAFF.

The chain combines TRBV19 with TRBJ2-6, with D uncertain. The CDR3 contains 14 residues. V was trimmed by 7 bases and J by 0 bases, leaving 7 bases between them. Germline lookup yields CDR1 LNHDA and CDR2 SQIVND (reference sequence). The CDR3 nucleotides are TGTGCCAGTATCCAGCCCTCTGGGGCCAACGTCCTGACTTTC. Translation gives CASIQPSGANVLTF.

The chain couples TRBV19 to TRBJ2-3; D is unclear. In germline, CDR1 is LNHDA, CDR2 SQIVND (reference sequence). Trimming cost V 4 bases and J 0 bases, with 11 bases left between them. This CDR3 spans 15 amino acids. CDR3 sequence reads: CASSTVWISTDTQYF. CDR3 bases: TGTGCCAGTAGTACCGTCTGGATTAGCACAGATACGCAGTATTTT.

V is TRBV5-1 and J is TRBJ2-7; the match to TRBD2 covers 7 bases. The CDR3 length is 13 residues. Trimming at V came to 4 bases and at J to 4 bases, leaving 5 bases not matched to a gene. Per germline, CDR1 SGHRS and CDR2 YFSETQ. The CDR3: CASSPGTKYEQYF. The CDR3 coding sequence is TGCGCCAGCAGCCCCGGGACTAAGTACGAGCAGTACTTC.

This chain links TRBV3-1 (or the pseudogene TRBV3-2) with TRBJ1-4; D not resolved. Trimming left V 1 base short and J 7 bases short, with 10 bases between. CDR3 length equals 14 residues. Germline lookup yields CDR1 LGHDT and CDR2 YNNKEL (reference sequence). CDR3 nucleotides: TGTGCCAGCAGCCAAGTGGGAGGTACTGAAAAACTGTTTTTT. It is translated as CASSQVGGTEKLFF.